The rows below give T cell receptor beta chains drawn from one sample of a study of persistence of HIV-infected CD4 T cells. The data were produced by immunoSEQ multiplex PCR, yet TCRdb's version contains in-frame clones alone and is incomplete. The table lists roughly 32,000 clones, 82% of them singletons, with roughly 18% in the top ten. Antigens of these TCRs are unknown. The specimen was CD4+ T cells sorted from PBMCs after approximately 19-hour stimulation, collected from a patient who received antiretroviral therapy. The receptors shown here come from an adult woman with HIV who was CMV-seropositive. The CDR3 runs from the conserved cysteine through the conserved F or W. The D gene is left open where the match is weak. The listing skips clone size in some rows; elsewhere it reads once, few, many or a size class.

TRBV7-2	TRBD1	TRBJ2-7	-	CASSDHRGSYEQYF	TGTGCCAGCAGCGACCACAGGGGTTCCTACGAGCAGTACTTC
TRBV7-8	-	TRBJ1-5	once	CASSLALRGQPQHF	TGTGCCAGCAGCTTAGCCCTCCGGGGGCAGCCCCAGCATTTT
TRBV29-1	-	TRBJ1-1	-	CSADPGQIGNTEAFF	TGCAGCGCCGATCCTGGGCAGATCGGGAACACTGAAGCTTTCTTT
TRBV30	-	TRBJ1-4	-	CAWSGDLKDRKLFF	TGTGCCTGGAGTGGGGACCTTAAGGATAGAAAACTGTTTTTT
TRBV9	-	TRBJ1-3	-	CASTPEGVSGNTIYF	TGTGCCAGCACTCCGGAGGGGGTCTCTGGAAACACCATATATTTT
TRBV21-1	-	TRBJ2-1	-	CASSIKPDNRNEQFF	TGTGCCAGCAGCATAAAACCGGACAACCGGAATGAGCAGTTCTTC
TRBV11-3	TRBD1	TRBJ1-1	-	CASSTRTGAGNTEAFF	TGTGCCAGCAGCACCCGGACAGGGGCTGGGAACACTGAAGCTTTCTTT
TRBV19	TRBD1	TRBJ1-2	-	CASRDRDYGYTF	TGTGCCAGCCGGGACAGAGACTATGGCTACACCTTC
TRBV7-8	-	TRBJ2-7	few	CASSPSVEQYF	TGTGCCAGCAGCCCCTCAGTCGAGCAGTACTTC
TRBV10-1	-	TRBJ1-2	-	CASSADPDYGYTF	TGCGCCAGCAGTGCTGACCCTGACTATGGCTACACCTTC
TRBV19	-	TRBJ1-2	-	CASKGSVYGYTF	TGTGCCAGTAAAGGGAGTGTCTATGGCTACACCTTC
TRBV7-7	-	TRBJ2-3	few	CASSPNRVGTDTQYF	TGTGCCAGCAGCCCCAACAGGGTAGGGACAGATACGCAGTATTTT
TRBV24-1	TRBD2	TRBJ2-3	-	CATSDPGERGTQYF	TGTGCCACCAGTGACCCCGGGGAGCGGGGTACGCAGTATTTT
TRBV6-1	-	TRBJ2-3	-	CASSDRGDTQYF	TGTGCCAGCAGTGACCGGGGGGATACGCAGTATTTT
TRBV7-6	-	TRBJ2-2	-	CASSLRTTNTGELFF	TGTGCCAGCAGCTTACGGACTACGAACACCGGGGAGCTGTTTTTT
TRBV11-3	TRBD1	TRBJ1-1	-	CASSLADRGHNTEAFF	TGTGCCAGCAGCTTAGCAGACAGGGGGCATAACACTGAAGCTTTCTTT
TRBV6-5	-	TRBJ1-3	-	CASGVDSYSGNTIYF	TGTGCCAGCGGGGTGGACAGCTACTCTGGAAACACCATATATTTT
TRBV6-6	TRBD1	TRBJ1-3	-	CASSYPGGNSGNTIYF	TGTGCCAGCAGTTACCCAGGGGGCAACAGTGGAAACACCATATATTTT
TRBV25-1	-	TRBJ1-1	once	CASVPSALNTEAFF	TGTGCCTCCGTCCCGAGTGCGCTGAACACTGAAGCTTTCTTT
TRBV6-2/TRBV6-3	-	TRBJ2-1	-	CASSYAAGGHEQFF	TGTGCCAGCAGTTACGCAGCAGGGGGGCATGAGCAGTTCTTC
TRBV6-1	-	TRBJ1-5	-	CASSWGGGFQPQHF	TGTGCCAGCAGTTGGGGAGGGGGGTTCCAGCCCCAGCATTTT
TRBV29-1	TRBD2	TRBJ2-1	-	CSVGLAGKGEQFF	TGCAGCGTTGGGCTAGCGGGAAAGGGTGAGCAGTTCTTC
TRBV7-2	TRBD1	TRBJ1-1	-	CASSLGQQGAAFF	TGTGCCAGCAGCTTAGGCCAACAGGGGGCGGCTTTCTTT
TRBV5-4	TRBD2	TRBJ2-1	few	CASSLSGLAGDNEQFF	TGTGCCAGCAGCTTGTCGGGTCTAGCGGGAGACAATGAGCAGTTCTTC
TRBV2	-	TRBJ2-5	-	CASSESLSGTQYF	TGTGCCAGCAGTGAGTCTTTGTCGGGGACCCAGTACTTC
TRBV5-5	TRBD1	TRBJ1-2	-	CASSLDSRGIGGYTF	TGTGCCAGCAGCTTGGATAGCAGGGGGATCGGTGGCTACACCTTC
TRBV9	-	TRBJ1-1	-	CASSLGAQNTEAFF	TGTGCCAGCAGCCTGGGAGCTCAGAACACTGAAGCTTTCTTT
TRBV14	-	TRBJ1-1	-	CASSLTPNTEAFF	TGTGCCAGCAGCCTCACACCGAACACTGAAGCTTTCTTT
TRBV24-1	TRBD1	TRBJ2-3	-	CATAPGQTQTDTQYF	TGTGCCACCGCCCCGGGACAGACACAAACAGATACGCAGTATTTT
TRBV5-1	TRBD2	TRBJ2-1	once	CASSLPLGLANNEQFF	TGCGCCAGCAGCCTTCCCTTGGGACTAGCCAACAATGAGCAGTTCTTC
TRBV2	-	TRBJ2-1	-	CASSETGYNEQFF	TGTGCCAGCAGTGAGACGGGGTACAATGAGCAGTTCTTC
TRBV3-1/TRBV3-2	TRBD1	TRBJ2-7	-	CASSLPGTGIYEQYF	TGTGCCAGCAGCCTGCCCGGGACAGGGATCTACGAGCAGTACTTC
TRBV7-3	TRBD2	TRBJ2-1	once	CASSLGGLAGYNEQFF	TGTGCCAGCAGCTTAGGGGGACTAGCGGGCTACAATGAGCAGTTCTTC
TRBV6-2/TRBV6-3	-	TRBJ2-3	-	CASSSGGTDTQYF	TGTGCCAGCAGTAGTGGGGGGACAGATACGCAGTATTTT
TRBV29-1	TRBD2	TRBJ2-5	few	CSVSRTSEGWETQYF	TGCAGCGTTAGCCGGACTAGCGAGGGTTGGGAGACCCAGTACTTC
TRBV19	TRBD1	TRBJ1-5	few	CASSNAYGTGSNQPQHF	TGTGCCAGCTCGAATGCTTATGGGACAGGCTCCAATCAGCCCCAGCATTTT
TRBV7-9	TRBD1	TRBJ1-2	-	CASSSGQGAGGYTF	TGTGCCAGCAGCTCGGGACAGGGGGCGGGTGGCTACACCTTC
TRBV18	-	TRBJ1-5	medium-sized	CASSSGTTDQPQHF	TGTGCCAGCTCATCCGGGACAACGGATCAGCCCCAGCATTTT
TRBV28	-	TRBJ2-7	-	CASSFLGAGYGEQYF	TGTGCCAGCAGTTTCCTTGGGGCAGGGTACGGCGAGCAGTACTTC
TRBV7-3	-	TRBJ2-3	-	CASSFGGLGTDTQYF	TGTGCCAGCAGCTTTGGGGGGTTGGGCACAGATACGCAGTATTTT
TRBV27	-	TRBJ2-3	-	CASRGLGTDTQYF	TGTGCCAGCAGAGGGTTGGGCACAGATACGCAGTATTTT
TRBV11-3	TRBD2	TRBJ2-1	-	CASSLIGFFGGREVEQFF	TGTGCCAGCAGCTTAATTGGTTTCTTTGGTGGACGGGAGGTTGAGCAGTTCTTC
TRBV28	-	TRBJ2-7	-	CASSHKYEQYF	TGTGCCAGCAGTCACAAATACGAGCAGTACTTC
TRBV24-1	-	TRBJ1-1	once	CATSGVEGVGGTEAFF	TGTGCCACCAGTGGGGTAGAGGGGGTAGGTGGCACTGAAGCTTTCTTT
TRBV25-1	TRBD2	TRBJ2-2	-	CASSGSGIAGELFF	TGTGCCAGCAGTGGTAGCGGGATTGCCGGGGAGCTGTTTTTT
TRBV5-1	TRBD2	TRBJ2-3	-	CASSSQLAGSTDTQYF	TGCGCCAGCAGCTCCCAACTAGCGGGGAGCACAGATACGCAGTATTTT
TRBV7-2	-	TRBJ1-2	-	CASSLVEYYGYTF	TGTGCCAGCAGCTTGGTGGAGTACTATGGCTACACCTTC
TRBV2	-	TRBJ1-1	-	CASSASWVAGAFF	TGTGCCAGCAGTGCTTCCTGGGTGGCTGGGGCTTTCTTT
TRBV6-5	TRBD1	TRBJ1-2	-	CASSYIRTGGNYGYTF	TGTGCCAGCAGTTACATCCGGACAGGAGGAAACTATGGCTACACCTTC
TRBV3-1/TRBV3-2	-	TRBJ2-7	-	CASSRQTGMGQEEQYF	TGTGCCAGCAGCCGTCAAACAGGGATGGGGCAGGAGGAGCAGTACTTC
TRBV4-3	-	TRBJ1-2	-	CASNRTGFVDYGYTF	TGCGCCAGCAACCGAACGGGTTTTGTCGACTATGGCTACACCTTC
TRBV11-3	TRBD2	TRBJ2-3	-	CASSRPSKAGGDRDTQYF	TGTGCCAGCAGCCGTCCTTCTAAAGCGGGGGGCGATAGAGATACGCAGTATTTT
TRBV7-9	TRBD1	TRBJ1-6	-	CASSSWTGGNSPLHF	TGTGCCAGCAGCTCATGGACAGGGGGGAATTCACCCCTCCACTTT
TRBV5-4	-	TRBJ2-7	-	CASSLDGRPYEQYF	TGTGCCAGCAGCTTGGATGGTAGACCCTACGAGCAGTACTTC
TRBV6-5	TRBD1	TRBJ1-2	-	CASSYFGQGKGYGYTF	TGTGCCAGCAGTTACTTCGGACAGGGGAAAGGCTATGGCTACACCTTC